The 26 T cell receptor beta chains below all came from one sample that was sequenced in a study of blood T cells in healthy people across ages. A second PCR, run for roughly 7 to 11 cycles, used a sample-barcoded 5' primer plus a J-beta primer mix. MiXCR, run by TCRdb on the 5' RACE reads, gives a single entry per CDR3 protein. The sample records about 590,000 distinct CDR3 sequences, about 30% being singletons. The material sequenced was blood. Source of these receptors: a woman older than 75 in good health.

V usage is TRBV19 and J usage is TRBJ1-1; unclear D gene. This CDR3 is 14 amino acids long. Germline values: CDR1 LNHDA, CDR2 SQIVND (reference sequence). Trimming took off 8 bases at V and 1 base at J, with 14 bases between the two ends. The CDR3 DNA sequence: TGTGCCAGTCTCAATTTGGGAGGGAACACTGAAGCTTTCTTT. It is translated as CASLNLGGNTEAFF.

This clonotype was counted at least ten times. The chain carries TRBV7-2 and TRBJ2-1, with a tentative D call TRBD1 (6 bases). The CDR3 runs to 15 residues. Germline V lookup: CDR1 SGHTA, CDR2 FQGNSA. V was pared by 1 base and J by 4 bases, with 11 bases between. The CDR3 sequence is CASSLGTVLYNEQFF. The CDR3 DNA sequence: TGTGCCAGCAGCTTAGGGACAGTCCTGTACAATGAGCAGTTCTTC.

The V gene is TRBV6-1, the J gene TRBJ2-2; either TRBD1 or TRBD2 may fit D (6 bases each). This CDR3 contains 14 residues. CDR1 is MNHNS, CDR2 SASEGT, per germline. CDR3 region: CDLIRGPSTGELFF. CDR3 coding DNA: TGTGACCTAATCCGGGGGCCGAGCACCGGGGAGCTGTTTTTT.

The genes are TRBV28 and TRBJ1-5; TRBD1 is a possible D gene (6 bases). V was pared by 7 bases and J by 7 bases, with 14 bases between. CDR1 MDHEN and CDR2 SYDVKM come from the germline V gene. CDR3 size: 13 residues. The CDR3 protein is CASIKGGGQPQHF. In DNA, the CDR3 is TGTGCCAGCATTAAAGGGGGGGGCCAGCCCCAGCATTTT.

This clonotype was recorded only once. The chain recombines TRBV9 with TRBJ1-1; weak D call: TRBD1 (5 bases). The CDR3 contains 13 residues. Germline V gives CDR1 SGDLS, CDR2 YYNGEE. V was cut by 4 bases and J by 4 bases, with 11 bases left in between. Here the CDR3 reads CASSKPGRTEAFF. CDR3 DNA sequence: TGTGCCAGCAGCAAACCGGGGCGCACTGAAGCTTTCTTT.

V usage is TRBV20-1 and J usage is TRBJ2-1; D gene ambiguous. V was shortened by 3 bases and J by 4 bases, with 19 bases between the two germline ends. Germline V lookup: CDR1 DFQATT, CDR2 SNEGSKA (reference sequence). The CDR3 runs to 16 residues. The CDR3 region is CSASIKRVRPYNEQFF. In DNA, the CDR3 is TGCAGTGCTAGCATTAAACGGGTACGCCCGTACAATGAGCAGTTCTTC.

This clonotype was counted many times. One end of the junction varies from germline; a read error may be responsible. CDR3 nucleotides: TGTGCCAGCAGTTTAGTCCTGCAAGAGACCCAGTACTTC. The encoded protein is CASSLVLQETQYF. V is TRBV5-1 and J is TRBJ2-5; D call uncertain. Looked up from germline, CDR1 is SGHRS and CDR2 is YFSETQ. The CDR3 covers 13 residues.

As for this clonotype: Just one base apart from a much larger clone, this may be a read error. The V call is TRBV7-9, the J call TRBJ1-5; 8 bases line up with TRBD1. The CDR3 has 14 residues. With V trimmed by 1 base and J by 6 bases, 2 bases remained unmatched. CDR1 is SEHNR, CDR2 FQNEAQ, per germline (reference sequence). The CDR3 protein is CASSLGDRRQPQHF. CDR3 in DNA: TGTGCCAGCAGCTTAGGGGACAGGCGTCAGCCCCAGCATTTT. The variable domain in full, completed from reference TRBV7-9 and TRBJ1-5, reads DTGVSQNPRHKITKRGQNVTFRCDPISEHNRLYWYRQTLGQGPEFLTYFQNEAQLEKSRLLSDRFSAERPKGSFSTLEIQRTEQGDSAMYLCASSLGDRRQPQHFGDGTRLSIL.

This clonotype was recorded at least ten times. The chain recombines TRBV9 with TRBJ2-3; 7 bases match TRBD2. Unmatched junction bases numbered 13, after V lost 3 bases and J lost 6 bases. Germline V lookup: CDR1 SGDLS, CDR2 YYNGEE. The CDR3 loop spans 16 amino acids. This CDR3 reads CASSAFRWGGPDTQYF. The CDR3 DNA is TGTGCCAGCAGCGCGTTCCGGTGGGGGGGTCCGGATACGCAGTATTTT.

Regarding this clonotype: A clone one base away is much larger, so this may be a read error. The chain links TRBV7-2 to TRBJ2-1; 8 nucleotides agree with TRBD2. Germline CDR1 and CDR2: SGHTA and FQGNSA. V trimming: 1 base; J trimming: 3 bases; junction bases outside the gene matches: 5. The CDR3 runs to 16 residues. CDR3 DNA: TGTGCCAGCAGCTTAGGGGGCGGGGGGAACTACAATGAGCAGTTCTTC. Protein sequence: CASSLGGGGNYNEQFF.

This clonotype was detected only a few times. The rearrangement uses TRBV20-1 and TRBJ2-3; D is possibly TRBD1 or TRBD2 (5 bases each). The CDR3 totals 15 residues. Looked up from germline, CDR1 is DFQATT and CDR2 is SNEGSKA (reference sequence). V lost 3 bases, J lost 0 bases, and 13 bases lay in between. CDR3 bases: TGCAGTGCTAGGGGACCGTCGAATAGCACAGATACGCAGTATTTT. This codes for CSARGPSNSTDTQYF.

In regard to this clonotype: One base away lies a much larger clone, so this may be a sequencing read error. This rearrangement joins TRBV5-1 to TRBJ2-5; TRBD1 matches 10 bases. Per germline, CDR1 SGHRS and CDR2 YFSETQ. There are 18 residues in the CDR3. J was trimmed by 11 bases and V by 0 bases; bases with no gene match: 19. The CDR3 DNA reads as TGCGCCAGCAGCTTGGCCTGGAGTTCAGGACAGGGGGTGGAAGAGCAGTACTTC. It encodes CASSLAWSSGQGVEEQYF.

The rearrangement uses TRBV20-1 and TRBJ1-3; 7 nucleotides line up with TRBD1. The V and J ends lost 3 bases and 2 bases, in that order; junction bases with no gene match: 4. Germline V gene data show CDR1 as DFQATT and CDR2 as SNEGSKA (reference sequence). The CDR3 extends over 14 amino acids. The CDR3 reads CSASKGQTGNTIYF. CDR3 coding DNA: TGCAGTGCTAGCAAGGGACAGACTGGAAACACCATATATTTT.

This chain joins TRBV5-6 and TRBJ1-5; the match to TRBD1 covers 12 bases. The CDR3 length is 19 residues. With 5 bases clipped from V and 2 bases from J, the junction kept 14 bases outside the gene matches. Germline CDR1 and CDR2: SGHDT and YYEEEE. The CDR3 spells CASRLEGQGAPPGNQPQHF. The CDR3 coding sequence is TGTGCCAGCAGGTTAGAGGGACAGGGGGCGCCCCCTGGCAATCAGCCCCAGCATTTT.

About this clonotype: Just one base apart from a much larger clone, this may be a read error. The rearrangement uses TRBV20-1 and TRBJ2-7; D ambiguous. V was shortened by 6 bases and J by 7 bases, with 22 bases between the two germline ends. This CDR3 is built from 14 residues. Germline loops: CDR1 DFQATT, CDR2 SNEGSKA (reference sequence). For the CDR3, the DNA is TGCAGTGCGCAGCCCGGGCCGTGGGGTAATGAGCAGTACTTC. Its protein product is CSAQPGPWGNEQYF.

As concerns this clonotype: A much larger clone differs by one base, so this may be a read error. The J gene is TRBJ1-1, the V gene TRBV20-1; 9 positions agree with TRBD1. The V gene end was trimmed by 1 base and the J gene end by 10 bases; junction bases not matched to a gene: 7. CDR1 is DFQATT and CDR2 is SNEGSKA in the germline V gene (reference sequence). The CDR3 covers 13 residues. The CDR3 DNA follows: TGCAGTGCTAGAGCGGGGACAGGGTTCTCAGCTTTCTTT. Translation: CSARAGTGFSAFF.

This clonotype was counted at least ten times. This chain joins TRBV20-1 and TRBJ2-1, with D possibly called TRBD1 or TRBD2 (6 bases each). V was trimmed by 3 bases and J by 5 bases, leaving 11 bases between them. The CDR3 has 13 amino acids. CDR1 is DFQATT and CDR2 is SNEGSKA in the germline V gene (reference sequence). CDR3 sequence reads: CSARGGVNNEQFF. In DNA form, the CDR3 reads TGCAGTGCTAGGGGGGGCGTCAACAATGAGCAGTTCTTC.

This sequence joins TRBV5-4 and TRBJ2-5, with 12 bases aligning to TRBD1. Germline CDR1 reads SGHNT; CDR2 reads YYREEE (reference sequence). This CDR3 has 15 residues. V lost 0 bases, J lost 9 bases, and 6 bases stayed unmatched. DNA of the CDR3: TGTGCCAGCAGCTTGGGGGACAGGGGGCGGGAGTCCCAGTACTTC. It is translated as CASSLGDRGRESQYF.

In regard to this clonotype: A much larger clonotype is one base distant, so this may be a read error. The CDR3 end shows no conserved phenylalanine or tryptophan, and so a read error is likely. This chain joins TRBV5-6 and TRBJ1-2; D is perhaps TRBD1 (6 bases). The CDR3 covers 13 residues. Per the germline V gene, CDR1 is SGHDT and CDR2 is YYEEEE. V shed 5 bases and J shed 8 bases, with 16 bases lying between them. The DNA of the CDR3 is TGTGCCAGCAGGAGGACGGGGGGCGGCGGCTACACCGTC. This translates into CASRRTGGGGYTV.

V gene TRBV4-1 combines with J gene TRBJ2-7, with a possible D match to TRBD2 (5 bases). The assigned J gene may be wrong: the sequence end matches TRBJ2-5 better. This CDR3 is 14 amino acids long. In germline, CDR1 is MGHRA, CDR2 YSYEKL. CDR3 DNA: TGCGCCAGCAGCCGACCTGGAGGTGAGGAGACCCAGTACTTC. It encodes CASSRPGGEETQYF.

This clonotype was counted between two and nine times. V and J are TRBV18 and TRBJ1-1, with a possible D match to TRBD1 (6 bases). The germline V gene encodes CDR1 KGHSH and CDR2 LQKENI. The V end lost 6 bases, the J end lost 2 bases, and 16 bases lay between the germline ends. The CDR3 totals 15 residues. The CDR3 here is CASSRAGGHNTEAFF. CDR3 nucleotides: TGTGCCAGCTCGCGTGCTGGGGGGCATAACACTGAAGCTTTCTTT.

The CDR3 DNA reads TGCGCCAGCAGCAAAGGGAGGGGAGGCTATGGCTACACCTTC. Its protein is CASSKGRGGYGYTF. J is TRBJ1-2 and V is TRBV4-3; tentative D call: TRBD1 (5 bases). The CDR3 has 14 residues. Germline V gene sequence: CDR1 LGHNA, CDR2 YSLEER. The V gene lost 5 bases and the J gene lost 4 bases, with 14 bases spanning the gap.

Regarding this clonotype: A much larger clone differs by one base, so this may be a read error. V usage is TRBV7-9 and J usage is TRBJ2-4; TRBD1 matches at 8 bases. This CDR3 has 16 residues. Germline assignment: CDR1 SEHNR and CDR2 FQNEAQ (reference sequence). For the CDR3, the DNA is TGTACCAGCAGCCGACAGGGGTCTCTAGCCAAAAACATTCAGTACTTC. Amino acids: CTSSRQGSLAKNIQYF. Full variable domain (outside the CDR3, taken from reference TRBV7-9 and TRBJ2-4): DTGVSQNPRHKITKRGQNVTFRCDPISEHNRLYWYRQTLGQGPEFLTYFQNEAQLEKSRLLSDRFSAERPKGSFSTLEIQRTEQGDSAMYLCTSSRQGSLAKNIQYFGAGTRLSVL.

This clonotype was recorded many times. One base away lies a much larger clone, so this may be a sequencing read error. The chain combines TRBV20-1 with TRBJ2-1, with 8 bases fitting TRBD1. CDR3 length equals 15 residues. V shed 3 bases and J 8 bases; nucleotides not matched to a gene: 12. Germline values: CDR1 DFQATT, CDR2 SNEGSKA (reference sequence). CDR3 residues: CSASRTGMQCDEQFF. The CDR3 DNA is TGCAGTGCTAGCCGGACAGGGATGCAATGCGATGAGCAGTTCTTC.

About this clonotype itself: A much larger clone lies one base from this, so it may be a read error. The V gene is TRBV9, the J gene TRBJ2-3; D gene unclear. The V gene lost 7 bases and the J gene lost 6 bases, with 12 bases spanning the gap. This CDR3 has 12 residues. Germline V CDR1 and CDR2: SGDLS, YYNGEE. The CDR3: CASGRWVDTQYF. DNA of the CDR3: TGTGCCAGCGGCAGATGGGTGGATACGCAGTATTTT.

The genes are TRBV30 and TRBJ1-2; maybe TRBD1 (5 bases). The CDR3 extends over 12 amino acids. The germline gives CDR1 GTSNPN, CDR2 SVGIG (reference sequence). The ends were cut back, 2 bases at V and 9 bases at J, with 13 bases in the middle. CDR3 bases: TGTGCCTGGAGTACCAGGGCTGTAAGCTACACCTTC. It specifies CAWSTRAVSYTF.